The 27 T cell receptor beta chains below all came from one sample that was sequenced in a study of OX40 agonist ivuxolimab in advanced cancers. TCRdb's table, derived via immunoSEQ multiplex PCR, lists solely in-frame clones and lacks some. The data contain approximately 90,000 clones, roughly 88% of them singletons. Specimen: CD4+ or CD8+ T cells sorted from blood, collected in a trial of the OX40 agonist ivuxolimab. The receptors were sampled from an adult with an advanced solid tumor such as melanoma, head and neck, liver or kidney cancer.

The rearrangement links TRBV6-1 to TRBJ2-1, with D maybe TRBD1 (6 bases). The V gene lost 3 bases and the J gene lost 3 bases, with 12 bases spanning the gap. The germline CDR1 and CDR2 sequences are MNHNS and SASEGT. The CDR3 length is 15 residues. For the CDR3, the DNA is TGTGCCAGCAGTGATGGACAGTTCTTCTACAATGAGCAGTTCTTC. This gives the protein CASSDGQFFYNEQFF.

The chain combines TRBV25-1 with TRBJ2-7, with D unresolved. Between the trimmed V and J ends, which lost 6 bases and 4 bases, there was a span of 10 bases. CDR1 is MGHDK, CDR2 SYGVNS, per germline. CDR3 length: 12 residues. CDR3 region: CASSLVGYEQYF. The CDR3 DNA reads TGTGCCAGCAGCCTGGTGGGTTACGAGCAGTACTTC.

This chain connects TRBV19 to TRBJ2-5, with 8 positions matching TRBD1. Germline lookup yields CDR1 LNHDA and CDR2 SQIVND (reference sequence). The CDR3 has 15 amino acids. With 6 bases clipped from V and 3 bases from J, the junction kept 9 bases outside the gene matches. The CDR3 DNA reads TGTGCCAGTAGCCGACAGGGGCAACTAAAAGAGACCCAGTACTTC. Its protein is CASSRQGQLKETQYF.

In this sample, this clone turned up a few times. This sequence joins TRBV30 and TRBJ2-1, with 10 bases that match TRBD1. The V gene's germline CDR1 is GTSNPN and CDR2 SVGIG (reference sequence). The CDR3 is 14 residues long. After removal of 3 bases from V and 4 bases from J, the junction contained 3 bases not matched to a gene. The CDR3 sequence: CAWRGDRGYNEQFF. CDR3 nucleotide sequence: TGTGCCTGGAGAGGGGACAGGGGATACAATGAGCAGTTCTTC.

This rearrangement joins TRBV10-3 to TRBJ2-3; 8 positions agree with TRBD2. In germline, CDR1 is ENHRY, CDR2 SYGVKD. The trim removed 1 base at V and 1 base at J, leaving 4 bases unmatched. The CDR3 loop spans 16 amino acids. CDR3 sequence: CAISEFSGGRTDTQYF. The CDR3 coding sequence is TGTGCCATCAGTGAGTTCTCGGGGGGGCGCACAGATACGCAGTATTTT.

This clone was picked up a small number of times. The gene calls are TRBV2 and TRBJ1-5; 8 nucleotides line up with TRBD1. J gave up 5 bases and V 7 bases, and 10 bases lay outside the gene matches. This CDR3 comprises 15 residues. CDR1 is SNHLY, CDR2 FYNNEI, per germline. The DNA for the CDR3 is TGTGCCAGCACCCGTCAGGGGGCAGGCCATCAGCCCCAGCATTTT. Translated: CASTRQGAGHQPQHF.

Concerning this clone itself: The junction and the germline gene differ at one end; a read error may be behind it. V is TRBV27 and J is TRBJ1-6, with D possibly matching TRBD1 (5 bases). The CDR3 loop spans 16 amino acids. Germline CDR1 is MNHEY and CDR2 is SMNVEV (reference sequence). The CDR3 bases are TGTGCCAGCAGTCCGACAGCGAGCTCCTATAATTCACCCCCCCACTTT. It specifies CASSPTASSYNSPPHF.

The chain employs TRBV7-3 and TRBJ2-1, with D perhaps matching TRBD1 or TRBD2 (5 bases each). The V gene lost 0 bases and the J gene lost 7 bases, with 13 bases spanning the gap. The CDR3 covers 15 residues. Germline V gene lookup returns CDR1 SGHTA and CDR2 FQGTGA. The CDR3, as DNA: TGTGCCAGCAGCTTAACGGGACGATACCTAAATGAGCAGTTCTTC. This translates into CASSLTGRYLNEQFF.

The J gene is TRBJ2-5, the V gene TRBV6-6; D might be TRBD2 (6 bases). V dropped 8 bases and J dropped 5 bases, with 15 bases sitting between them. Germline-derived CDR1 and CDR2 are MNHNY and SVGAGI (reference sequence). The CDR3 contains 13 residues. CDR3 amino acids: CASVNPAGETQYF. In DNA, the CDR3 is TGTGCCAGCGTAAACCCCGCGGGGGAGACCCAGTACTTC.

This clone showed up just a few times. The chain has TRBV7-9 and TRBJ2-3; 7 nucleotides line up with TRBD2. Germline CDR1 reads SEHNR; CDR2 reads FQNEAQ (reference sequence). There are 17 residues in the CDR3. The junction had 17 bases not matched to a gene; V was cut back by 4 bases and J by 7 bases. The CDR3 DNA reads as TGTGCCAGCAGCTCGATGGCGGCCAGCGGGGTTATACATACGCAGTATTTT. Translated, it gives CASSSMAASGVIHTQYF.

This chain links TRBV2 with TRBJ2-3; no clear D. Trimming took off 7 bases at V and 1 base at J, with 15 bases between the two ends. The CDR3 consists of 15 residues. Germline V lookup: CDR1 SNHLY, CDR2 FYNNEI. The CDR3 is CASTILSHGTDTQYF. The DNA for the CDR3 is TGTGCCAGCACCATCCTGTCGCACGGCACAGATACGCAGTATTTT.

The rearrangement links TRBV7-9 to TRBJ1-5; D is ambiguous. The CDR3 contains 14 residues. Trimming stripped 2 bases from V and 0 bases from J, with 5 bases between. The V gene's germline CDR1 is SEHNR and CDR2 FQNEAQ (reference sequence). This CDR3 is CASSLLGSNQPQHF. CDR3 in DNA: TGTGCCAGCAGCTTACTGGGTAGCAATCAGCCCCAGCATTTT.

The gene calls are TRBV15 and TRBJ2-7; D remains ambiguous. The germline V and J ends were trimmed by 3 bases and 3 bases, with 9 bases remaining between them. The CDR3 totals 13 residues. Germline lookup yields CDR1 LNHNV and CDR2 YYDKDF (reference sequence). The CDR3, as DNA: TGTGCCACCAGCAGTCATTCCATCTACGAGCAGTACTTC. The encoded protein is CATSSHSIYEQYF. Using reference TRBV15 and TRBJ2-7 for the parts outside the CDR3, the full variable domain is DAMVIQNPRYQVTQFGKPVTLSCSQTLNHNVMYWYQQKSSQAPKLLFHYYDKDFNNEADTPDNFQSRRPNTSFCFLDIRSPGLGDTAMYLCATSSHSIYEQYFGPGTRLTVT.

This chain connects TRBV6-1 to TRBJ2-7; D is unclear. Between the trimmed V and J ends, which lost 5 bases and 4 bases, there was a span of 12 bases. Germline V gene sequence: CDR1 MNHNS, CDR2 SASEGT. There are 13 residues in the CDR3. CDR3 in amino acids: CASSPSGGYEQYF. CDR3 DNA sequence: TGTGCCAGCAGTCCCTCGGGTGGGTACGAGCAGTACTTC.

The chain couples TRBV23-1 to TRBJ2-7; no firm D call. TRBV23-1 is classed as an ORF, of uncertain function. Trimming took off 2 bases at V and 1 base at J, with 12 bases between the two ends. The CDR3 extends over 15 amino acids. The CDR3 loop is CASSQGDSKSYEQYF. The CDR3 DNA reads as TGCGCCAGCAGTCAAGGAGATAGTAAATCCTACGAGCAGTACTTC.

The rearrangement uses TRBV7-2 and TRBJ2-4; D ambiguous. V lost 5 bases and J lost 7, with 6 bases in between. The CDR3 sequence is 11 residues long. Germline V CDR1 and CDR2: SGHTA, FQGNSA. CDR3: CASSGRNIQYF. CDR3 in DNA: TGTGCCAGCAGCGGCCGGAACATTCAGTACTTC.

CDR3 sequence reads: CASSIGGNQPQHF. The CDR3 DNA is TGCGCCAGCAGCATTGGGGGAAATCAGCCCCAGCATTTT. The chain is built from TRBV10-1 and TRBJ1-5, with a tentative D call TRBD1 (5 bases). Trimming shortened V by 6 bases and J by 4 bases, and 10 bases separated the two germline ends. The germline gives CDR1 WNHNN, CDR2 SYGVQD (reference sequence). The CDR3 contains 13 residues.

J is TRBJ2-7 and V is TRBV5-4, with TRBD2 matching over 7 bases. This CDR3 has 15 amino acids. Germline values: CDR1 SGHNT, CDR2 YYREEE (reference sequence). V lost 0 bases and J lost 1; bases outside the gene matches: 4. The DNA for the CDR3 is TGTGCCAGCAGCTTGGAGCTAGCGGTGTCCTACGAGCAGTACTTC. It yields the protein CASSLELAVSYEQYF.

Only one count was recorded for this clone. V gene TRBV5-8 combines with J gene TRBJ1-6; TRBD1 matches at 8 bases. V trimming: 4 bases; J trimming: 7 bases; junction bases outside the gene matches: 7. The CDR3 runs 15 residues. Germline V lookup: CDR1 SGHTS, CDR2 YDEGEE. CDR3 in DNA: TGTGCCAGCAGCACCCGGACAGGGAGGAATTCACCCCTCCACTTT. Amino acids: CASSTRTGRNSPLHF.

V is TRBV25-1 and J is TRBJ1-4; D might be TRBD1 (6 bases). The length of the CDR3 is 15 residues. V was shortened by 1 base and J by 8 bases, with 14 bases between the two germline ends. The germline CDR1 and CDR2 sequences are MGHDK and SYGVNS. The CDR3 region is CASSESGQQVEKLFF. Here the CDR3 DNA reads TGTGCCAGCAGTGAATCGGGACAACAAGTGGAAAAACTGTTTTTT.

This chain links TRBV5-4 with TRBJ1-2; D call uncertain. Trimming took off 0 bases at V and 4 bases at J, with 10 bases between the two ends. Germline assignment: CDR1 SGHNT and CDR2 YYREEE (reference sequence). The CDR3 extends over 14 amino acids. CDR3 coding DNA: TGTGCCAGCAGCTTGGAGGGCTCAACCTATGGCTACACCTTC. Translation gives CASSLEGSTYGYTF.

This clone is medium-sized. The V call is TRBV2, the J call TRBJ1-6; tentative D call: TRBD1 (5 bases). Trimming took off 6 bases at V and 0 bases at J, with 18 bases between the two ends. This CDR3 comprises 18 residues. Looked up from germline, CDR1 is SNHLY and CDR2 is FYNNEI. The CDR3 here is CASRVDREMSSYNSPLHF. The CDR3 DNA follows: TGTGCCAGCAGGGTAGACAGAGAGATGAGCTCCTATAATTCACCCCTCCACTTT. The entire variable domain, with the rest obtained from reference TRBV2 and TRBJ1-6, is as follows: EPEVTQTPSHQVTQMGQEVILRCVPISNHLYFYWYRQILGQKVEFLVSFYNNEISEKSEIFDDQFSVERPDGSNFTLKIRSTKLEDSAMYFCASRVDREMSSYNSPLHFGNGTRLTVT.

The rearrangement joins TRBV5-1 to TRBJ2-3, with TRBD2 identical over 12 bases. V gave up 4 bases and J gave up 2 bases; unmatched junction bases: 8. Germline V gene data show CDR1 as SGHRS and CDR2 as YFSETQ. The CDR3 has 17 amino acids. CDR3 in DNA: TGCGCCAGCAGCCCAGGGACTAGCGGGCGGGACACAGATACGCAGTATTTT. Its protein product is CASSPGTSGRDTDTQYF.

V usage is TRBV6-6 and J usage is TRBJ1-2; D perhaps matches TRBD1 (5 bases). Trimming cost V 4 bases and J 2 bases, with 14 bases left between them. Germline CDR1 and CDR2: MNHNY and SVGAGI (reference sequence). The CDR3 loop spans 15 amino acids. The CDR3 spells CASSSPGWANYGYTF. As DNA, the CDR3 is TGTGCCAGCAGTTCCCCAGGGTGGGCGAACTATGGCTACACCTTC.

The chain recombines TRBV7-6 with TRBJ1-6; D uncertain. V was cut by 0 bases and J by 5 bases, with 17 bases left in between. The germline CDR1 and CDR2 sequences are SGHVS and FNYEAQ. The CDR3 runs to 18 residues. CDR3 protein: CASSLALSGGVNNSPLHF. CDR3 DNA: TGTGCCAGCAGCTTAGCGCTGTCGGGTGGGGTTAATAATTCACCCCTCCACTTT. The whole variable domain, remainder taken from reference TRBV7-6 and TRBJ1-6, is GAGVSQSPRYKVTKRGQDVALRCDPISGHVSLYWYRQALGQGPEFLTYFNYEAQQDKSGLPNDRFSAERPEGSISTLTIQRTEQRDSAMYRCASSLALSGGVNNSPLHFGNGTRLTVT.

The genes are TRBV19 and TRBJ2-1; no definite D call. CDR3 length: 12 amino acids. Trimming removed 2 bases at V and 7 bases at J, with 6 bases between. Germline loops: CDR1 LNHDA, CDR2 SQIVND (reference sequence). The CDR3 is CASSIIGNEQFF. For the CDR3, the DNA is TGTGCCAGTAGTATAATTGGGAATGAGCAGTTCTTC.

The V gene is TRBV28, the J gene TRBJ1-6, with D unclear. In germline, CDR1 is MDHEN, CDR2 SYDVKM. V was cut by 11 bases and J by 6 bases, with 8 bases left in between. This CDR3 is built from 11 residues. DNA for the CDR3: TGTGCCGGGAGATTTAATTCACCCCTCCACTTT. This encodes CAGRFNSPLHF.